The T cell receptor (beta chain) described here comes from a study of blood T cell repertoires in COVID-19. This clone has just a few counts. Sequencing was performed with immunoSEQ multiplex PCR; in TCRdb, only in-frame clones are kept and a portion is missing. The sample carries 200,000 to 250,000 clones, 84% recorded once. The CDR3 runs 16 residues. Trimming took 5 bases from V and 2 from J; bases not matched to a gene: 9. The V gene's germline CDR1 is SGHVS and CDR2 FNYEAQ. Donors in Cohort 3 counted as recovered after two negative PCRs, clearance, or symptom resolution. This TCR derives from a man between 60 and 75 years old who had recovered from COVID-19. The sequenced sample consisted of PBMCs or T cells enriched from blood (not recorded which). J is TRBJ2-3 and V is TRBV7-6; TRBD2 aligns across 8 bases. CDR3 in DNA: TGTGCCAGCAGCCCCGGGGGGGGCGGGGACACAGATACGCAGTATTTT. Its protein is CASSPGGGGDTDTQYF.